Listed below are T cell receptor beta chains from one sample, sequenced in a study of control samples from healthy donors and cancer patients. TCRdb's table, derived via immunoSEQ multiplex PCR, lists solely in-frame clones and lacks some. The data contain about 98,000 clones, approximately 82% of them seen just once; the ten biggest clones take up 1.5% to 2.5%. The source material was blood. These receptors came from a man between 60 and 75 years old in good health. Both conserved end residues are part of each CDR3. D genes are given only for firm matches. Some rows mark clone size as missing; the rest say once, few, many or name a class of expanded clone.

size: NA
J: TRBJ1-6
V: TRBV27
length: 15
D: TRBD1
DNA: TGTGCCAGCAGTTTAACCGGGACAGGGAGGTCACCCCTCCACTTT
CDR3: CASSLTGTGRSPLHF

size: few
J: TRBJ2-3
V: TRBV30
length: 16
D: TRBD1
DNA: TGTGCCTGGAGTGTACTTCCGGGACAGGGGACAGATACGCAGTATTTT
CDR3: CAWSVLPGQGTDTQYF

size: NA
J: TRBJ2-1
V: TRBV14
length: 14
D: NA
DNA: TGTGCCAGCAGCCCCCGACCGGGGCGGGGTGAGCAGTTCTTC
CDR3: CASSPRPGRGEQFF

size: NA
J: TRBJ2-7
V: TRBV10-1
length: 14
D: NA
DNA: TGCGCCAGCAGTGGAAGCAGTTTACGGTACGAGCAGTACTTC
CDR3: CASSGSSLRYEQYF

size: NA
J: TRBJ2-7
V: TRBV24-1
length: 13
D: NA
DNA: TGTGCCACCAGTGATATGGGGTTACGGGAGCAGTACTTC
CDR3: CATSDMGLREQYF

size: NA
J: TRBJ1-5
V: TRBV19
length: 13
D: NA
DNA: TGTGCCGCCAGGCAGGGGCCCTATCAGCCCCAGCATTTT
CDR3: CAARQGPYQPQHF

size: NA
J: TRBJ2-1
V: TRBV14
length: 13
D: NA
DNA: TGTGCCAGCAGCCAAGTAAGGGGCAATGAGCAGTTCTTC
CDR3: CASSQVRGNEQFF

size: NA
J: TRBJ2-1
V: TRBV6-5
length: 12
D: NA
DNA: TGTGCCAGCAGTTACGGGCTCGGGAGGCAGTTCTTC
CDR3: CASSYGLGRQFF

size: NA
J: TRBJ2-3
V: TRBV27
length: 16
D: NA
DNA: TGTGCCAGCAGTTTCGATTGGGAGGATCCCACAGATACGCAGTATTTT
CDR3: CASSFDWEDPTDTQYF

size: few
J: TRBJ2-1
V: TRBV27
length: 18
D: TRBD2
DNA: TGTGCCAGCAGTTTAACGTTGACTAGCGGGAGGCTGTACAATGAGCAGTTCTTC
CDR3: CASSLTLTSGRLYNEQFF

size: once
J: TRBJ1-5
V: TRBV7-9
length: 14
D: NA
DNA: TGTGCCAGCAGCTCGGGGTATAGCAATCAGCCCCAGCATTTT
CDR3: CASSSGYSNQPQHF

size: NA
J: TRBJ2-3
V: TRBV29-1
length: 15
D: TRBD2
DNA: TGCAGCGTGAGGGAGGGAGCTAGAGACACAGATACGCAGTATTTT
CDR3: CSVREGARDTDTQYF

size: NA
J: TRBJ1-6
V: TRBV4-2
length: 15
D: TRBD1
DNA: TGTGCCAGCAGCCAGGGACAGGGAAACGGATCACCCCTCCACTTT
CDR3: CASSQGQGNGSPLHF

size: NA
J: TRBJ2-4
V: TRBV2
length: 16
D: NA
DNA: TGTGCCAGCAGAAGAAGTACTTCTCTAGCCAAAAACATTCAGTACTTC
CDR3: CASRRSTSLAKNIQYF

size: NA
J: TRBJ2-7
V: TRBV6-6
length: 13
D: NA
DNA: TGTGCCAGCAGTTACCCCCCGGGCTACGAGCAGTACTTC
CDR3: CASSYPPGYEQYF

size: NA
J: TRBJ1-3
V: TRBV29-1
length: 13
D: NA
DNA: TGCAGCGTTGGGTCGAGCTCTGGAAACACCATATATTTT
CDR3: CSVGSSSGNTIYF

size: once
J: TRBJ2-1
V: TRBV5-4
length: 17
D: NA
DNA: TGTGCCAGCAGCTACACGTTATTCGGGCTAGATTACAATGAGCAGTTCTTC
CDR3: CASSYTLFGLDYNEQFF

size: once
J: TRBJ1-3
V: TRBV3-1/TRBV3-2
length: 14
D: NA
DNA: TGTGCCAGCAGGGAAGGGACTCAAGGGGACACCATATATTTT
CDR3: CASREGTQGDTIYF

size: NA
J: TRBJ1-4
V: TRBV7-8
length: 16
D: TRBD1
DNA: TGTGCCAGCAGCTTAGACCGGGACAGAGTAAATGAAAAACTGTTTTTT
CDR3: CASSLDRDRVNEKLFF

size: NA
J: TRBJ1-2
V: TRBV3-1/TRBV3-2
length: 16
D: NA
DNA: TGTGCCAGCAGCCAAGTGGGGGGGAGGCGGAACTATGGCTACACCTTC
CDR3: CASSQVGGRRNYGYTF

size: NA
J: TRBJ2-7
V: TRBV6-2/TRBV6-3
length: 14
D: NA
DNA: TGTGCCAGCAGTCCCCAGACGGAGGGTTACGAGCAGTACTTC
CDR3: CASSPQTEGYEQYF

size: NA
J: TRBJ2-2
V: TRBV5-5
length: 20
D: TRBD2
DNA: TGTGCCAGCAGCTTGGTGCCTAGCGGGAGGGGCTCCCCGAACACCGGGGAGCTGTTTTTT
CDR3: CASSLVPSGRGSPNTGELFF

size: once
J: TRBJ2-7
V: TRBV19
length: 14
D: NA
DNA: TGTGCCAGTAGTATAGGGGCCCAGTCCTACGAGCAGTACTTC
CDR3: CASSIGAQSYEQYF

size: NA
J: TRBJ2-5
V: TRBV7-8
length: 15
D: TRBD2
DNA: TGTGCCAGCACCGCGGGACTAGCGGGGGGTGGGACCCAGTACTTC
CDR3: CASTAGLAGGGTQYF

size: NA
J: TRBJ2-4
V: TRBV5-1
length: 14
D: NA
DNA: TGCGCCAGCAGCTTGGATGGGGGAGGAAACATTCAGTACTTC
CDR3: CASSLDGGGNIQYF

size: NA
J: TRBJ2-1
V: TRBV10-1
length: 12
D: NA
DNA: TGCGCCAGCAGTGACACCTACAATGAGCAGTTCTTC
CDR3: CASSDTYNEQFF

size: NA
J: TRBJ2-7
V: TRBV2
length: 11
D: NA
DNA: TGTGCCAGCAGTGGGGGCTTCGAGCAGTACTTC
CDR3: CASSGGFEQYF

size: NA
J: TRBJ2-1
V: TRBV6-4
length: 16
D: TRBD2
DNA: TGTGCCAGCAGCTTAACTAGCGGGGGGGGTGTAGGTGAGCAGTTCTTC
CDR3: CASSLTSGGGVGEQFF

size: NA
J: TRBJ1-1
V: TRBV7-8
length: 16
D: TRBD1
DNA: TGTGCCAGCAGCCGGGACAGCAATTGGGGTGGGACTGAAGCTTTCTTT
CDR3: CASSRDSNWGGTEAFF

size: NA
J: TRBJ1-2
V: TRBV28
length: 14
D: NA
DNA: TGTGCCAGCAGATATAAGGACCCATTCTGGGGCTACACCTTC
CDR3: CASRYKDPFWGYTF

size: once
J: TRBJ2-7
V: TRBV7-9
length: 14
D: NA
DNA: TGTGCCAGCAGCCCAAGGTCGGGAGCGTGGGAGCAGTACTTC
CDR3: CASSPRSGAWEQYF

size: NA
J: TRBJ2-2
V: TRBV3-1/TRBV3-2
length: 15
D: TRBD1
DNA: TGTGCCAGCAGCCCCGGGACAGGGAGCACCGGGGAGCTGTTTTTT
CDR3: CASSPGTGSTGELFF

size: NA
J: TRBJ2-3
V: TRBV19
length: 14
D: NA
DNA: TGTGCCAGTAGTATCGGGGACGGTTTAGATACGCAGTATTTT
CDR3: CASSIGDGLDTQYF

size: NA
J: TRBJ1-1
V: TRBV25-1
length: 11
D: NA
DNA: TGTGCCAGCAGGTCTACTTCTGAAGCTTTCTTT
CDR3: CASRSTSEAFF

size: NA
J: TRBJ1-6
V: TRBV5-4
length: 15
D: TRBD1
DNA: TGTGCCAGCAGTATGGGACAGGGGGCGTATTCACCCCTCCACTTT
CDR3: CASSMGQGAYSPLHF

size: NA
J: TRBJ1-1
V: TRBV19
length: 15
D: TRBD1
DNA: TGTGCCAGTAGTCCCCAGAGGGGACAGGGCACTGAAGCTTTCTTT
CDR3: CASSPQRGQGTEAFF

size: NA
J: TRBJ2-2
V: TRBV9
length: 14
D: NA
DNA: TGTGCCAGCAGCGTAGACCGTGTAACCGGGGAGCTGTTTTTT
CDR3: CASSVDRVTGELFF

size: few
J: TRBJ1-1
V: TRBV18
length: 13
D: NA
DNA: TGTGCCAGCTCCCGCTCATTGAACACTGAAGCTTTCTTT
CDR3: CASSRSLNTEAFF

size: NA
J: TRBJ1-3
V: TRBV6-5
length: 16
D: TRBD1
DNA: TGTGCCAGCAGTTACTCGTGGGACAGGGGTGGAAACACCATATATTTT
CDR3: CASSYSWDRGGNTIYF

size: NA
J: TRBJ2-3
V: TRBV11-3
length: 20
D: TRBD2
DNA: TGTGCCAGCAGCTTCGGACTAGCGGGACCAACTAACTCAAGCACAGATACGCAGTATTTT
CDR3: CASSFGLAGPTNSSTDTQYF

size: NA
J: TRBJ1-3
V: TRBV7-9
length: 15
D: NA
DNA: TGTGCCAGCAGCTTAGCCAGAATCTCTGGAAACACCATATATTTT
CDR3: CASSLARISGNTIYF

size: few
J: TRBJ2-4
V: TRBV7-2
length: 13
D: TRBD1
DNA: TGTGCCAGCAGCTCAGACAGGGGAGGCATTCAGTACTTC
CDR3: CASSSDRGGIQYF